One sample yielded the 10 T cell receptor beta chains listed below, sequenced in a study of blood T cell repertoires in COVID-19. Only in-frame clones appear in the TCRdb table, and some are missing; sequencing was by immunoSEQ multiplex PCR. This sample yields nearly 400,000 clones, of which about nine tenths are seen a single time; 1.7% belongs to the top ten. Specimen: PBMCs or T cells enriched from blood (not recorded which). The receptors come from a woman in her 30s who had recovered from COVID-19.

The chain carries TRBV30 and TRBJ1-2; 7 bases line up with TRBD1. The V segment lost 5 bases and the J segment 6 bases; nucleotides outside the gene matches: 15. Germline CDR1 GTSNPN, CDR2 SVGIG (reference sequence). The CDR3 runs to 15 residues. The CDR3 protein is CAWESLGPQGHGYTF. CDR3 nucleotide sequence: TGTGCCTGGGAATCCCTTGGCCCACAGGGGCATGGCTACACCTTC.

The chain has TRBV30 and TRBJ1-2, with D possibly being TRBD1 (5 bases). Germline-derived CDR1 and CDR2 are GTSNPN and SVGIG (reference sequence). Trimming cost V 2 bases and J 4 bases, with 17 bases left between them. The length of the CDR3 is 15 residues. CDR3: CAWSTGTQSFYGYTF. As DNA, the CDR3 is TGTGCCTGGAGTACCGGGACTCAGTCCTTCTATGGCTACACCTTC.

The chain has TRBV28 and TRBJ1-5; maybe TRBD1 (5 bases). Germline V CDR1 and CDR2: MDHEN, SYDVKM. The CDR3 is 17 residues long. The germline V and J ends were trimmed by 7 bases and 6 bases, with 25 bases remaining between them. The CDR3 DNA sequence: TGTGCCAGCATGACCCCGCGGGCCGGGGGGAGAGGTCAGCCCCAGCATTTT. Encoded protein: CASMTPRAGGRGQPQHF.

This clone was detected only once. J is TRBJ1-1 and V is TRBV5-1; D uncertain. The V and J ends lost 0 bases and 2 bases respectively, with 5 bases between them. CDR1 is SGHRS, CDR2 YFSETQ, per germline. This CDR3 is built from 13 residues. The CDR3 protein is CASSLVDNTEAFF. The DNA of the CDR3 is TGCGCCAGCAGCTTGGTAGATAACACTGAAGCTTTCTTT. The whole variable domain, filled in from reference TRBV5-1 and TRBJ1-1, reads KAGVTQTPRYLIKTRGQQVTLSCSPISGHRSVSWYQQTPGQGLQFLFEYFSETQRNKGNFPGRFSGRQFSNSRSEMNVSTLELGDSALYLCASSLVDNTEAFFGQGTRLTVV.

This chain connects TRBV29-1 to TRBJ2-1, with 9 bases identical to TRBD1. CDR3 length: 15 residues. Trimming cost V 7 bases and J 1 base; bases outside gene matches: 8. CDR1 and CDR2 from the germline V gene are SQVTM and ANQGSEA. The CDR3 sequence: CSALRGTGSYNEQFF. The CDR3 nucleotides are TGCAGCGCCCTTCGCGGGACAGGGTCCTACAATGAGCAGTTCTTC.

This chain uses TRBV5-4 with TRBJ1-1; unclear D gene. The CDR3 runs to 14 residues. Trimming left V 2 bases short and J 3 bases short, with 11 bases between. Per the germline V gene, CDR1 is SGHNT and CDR2 is YYREEE (reference sequence). This CDR3 reads CASSFERAYTEAFF. As DNA, the CDR3 is TGTGCCAGCAGCTTTGAAAGAGCATACACTGAAGCTTTCTTT.

This sequence joins TRBV7-9 and TRBJ2-3, with D possibly TRBD2 on 5 matching bases. The CDR3 consists of 14 residues. Germline loops: CDR1 SEHNR, CDR2 FQNEAQ (reference sequence). With 2 bases removed from V and 0 bases from J, the gap between germline ends came to 6 bases. Here the CDR3 reads CASSLRGSTDTQYF. CDR3 nucleotide sequence: TGTGCCAGCAGCTTAAGAGGGAGCACAGATACGCAGTATTTT.

The V call is TRBV28, the J call TRBJ2-3; 10 bases fit TRBD2. Germline CDR1 and CDR2: MDHEN and SYDVKM. The CDR3 consists of 15 residues. J was trimmed by 4 bases and V by 7 bases; bases with no gene match: 8. The CDR3 bases are TGTGCCAGCATAACTAGCGGGACCGGGGCAGATACGCAGTATTTT. This gives the protein CASITSGTGADTQYF. The variable domain in full, with the rest retrieved from reference TRBV28 and TRBJ2-3, is DVKVTQSSRYLVKRTGEKVFLECVQDMDHENMFWYRQDPGLGLRLIYFSYDVKMKEKGDIPEGYSVSREKKERFSLILESASTNQTSMYLCASITSGTGADTQYFGPGTRLTVL.

The gene calls are TRBV11-3 and TRBJ1-2, with TRBD1 as a possible D gene (5 bases). Germline V lookup: CDR1 SGHNT, CDR2 YENEEA. The CDR3 spans 16 residues. The ends were cut back, 2 bases at V and 1 base at J, with 14 bases in the middle. The chain's CDR3 is CASSLRPPDNNYGYTF. The CDR3 DNA reads TGTGCCAGCAGCTTACGACCCCCGGACAATAACTATGGCTACACCTTC.

The chain employs TRBV3-1 (or the pseudogene TRBV3-2) and TRBJ1-4, with D tentatively TRBD1 (5 bases). The CDR3 is 11 amino acids. CDR1 is LGHDT and CDR2 is YNNKEL in the germline V gene (reference sequence). Trimming left V 7 bases short and J 8 bases short, with 8 bases between. The CDR3 loop reads CASNGGEKLFF. DNA for the CDR3: TGTGCCAGCAACGGGGGAGAAAAACTGTTTTTT.